Listed here is a single T cell receptor beta chain. The source of the sample is a study of blood T cell repertoires in COVID-19. As for the study in general: COVID-19 samples, acute and convalescent, were from the United States, Italy and Spain.

The germline V gene has CDR1 GTSNPN and CDR2 SVGIG (reference sequence). The CDR3 has 17 amino acids. The junction had 6 bases not matched to a gene; V was cut back by 1 base and J by 0 bases. Produced via immunoSEQ multiplex PCR; TCRdb's table is partial and in-frame only. The data contain about 85,000 clones, roughly 80% of them singletons. The chain links TRBV30 to TRBJ2-1, with TRBD1 matching 10 bases. The clonotype comes from an older man with acute or convalescent COVID-19. Sequenced material: peripheral blood. The CDR3 here is CAWSASGQGSSYNEQFF. For the CDR3, the DNA is TGTGCCTGGAGTGCTTCGGGACAGGGGAGCTCCTACAATGAGCAGTTCTTC.